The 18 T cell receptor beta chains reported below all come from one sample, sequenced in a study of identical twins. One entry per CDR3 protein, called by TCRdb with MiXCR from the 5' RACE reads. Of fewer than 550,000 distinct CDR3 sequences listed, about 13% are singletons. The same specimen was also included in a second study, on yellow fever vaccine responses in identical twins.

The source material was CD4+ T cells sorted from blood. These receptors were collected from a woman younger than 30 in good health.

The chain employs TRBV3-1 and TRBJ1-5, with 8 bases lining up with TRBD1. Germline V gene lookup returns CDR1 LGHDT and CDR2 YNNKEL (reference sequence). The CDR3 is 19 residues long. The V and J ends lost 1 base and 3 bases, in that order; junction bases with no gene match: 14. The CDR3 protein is CASSQGVPGGVFDNQPQHF. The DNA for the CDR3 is TGTGCCAGCAGCCAAGGGGTTCCAGGGGGCGTTTTCGACAATCAGCCCCAGCATTTT.

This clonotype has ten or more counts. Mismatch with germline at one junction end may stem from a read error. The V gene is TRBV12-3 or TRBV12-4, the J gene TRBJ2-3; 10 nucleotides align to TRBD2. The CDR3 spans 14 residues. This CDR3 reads CASSLAGAGDTQYF. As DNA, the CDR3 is TGTGCCAGCAGTCTAGCGGGGGCAGGGGATACGCAGTATTTT.

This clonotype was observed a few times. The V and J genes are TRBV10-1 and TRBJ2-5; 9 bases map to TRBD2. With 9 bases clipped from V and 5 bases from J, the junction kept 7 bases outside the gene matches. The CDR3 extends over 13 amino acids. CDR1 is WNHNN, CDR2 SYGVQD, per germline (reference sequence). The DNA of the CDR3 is TGCGCCAGTAGCGGGGGTGATGGGGAGACCCAGTACTTC. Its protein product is CASSGGDGETQYF.

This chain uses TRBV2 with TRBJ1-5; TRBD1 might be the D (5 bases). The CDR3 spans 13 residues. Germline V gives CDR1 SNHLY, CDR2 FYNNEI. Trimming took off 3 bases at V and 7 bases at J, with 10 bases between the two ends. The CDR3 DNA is TGTGCCAGCAGTGATCAGGGTGTGCAGCCCCAGCATTTT. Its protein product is CASSDQGVQPQHF.

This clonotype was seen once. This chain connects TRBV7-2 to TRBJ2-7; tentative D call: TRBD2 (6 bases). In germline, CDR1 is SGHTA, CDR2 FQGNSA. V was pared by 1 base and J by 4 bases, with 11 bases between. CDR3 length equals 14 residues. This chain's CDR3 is CASSLVIREYEQYF. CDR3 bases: TGTGCCAGCAGCTTAGTCATTCGGGAGTACGAGCAGTACTTC.

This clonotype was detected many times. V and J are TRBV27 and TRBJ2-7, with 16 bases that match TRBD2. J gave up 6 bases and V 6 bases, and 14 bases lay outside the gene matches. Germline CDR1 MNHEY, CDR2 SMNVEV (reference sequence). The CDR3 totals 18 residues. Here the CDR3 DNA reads TGTGCCAGCAGCAAAAGGGGGACTAGCGGGAGGGCCGAAGGCGAGCAGTACTTC. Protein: CASSKRGTSGRAEGEQYF.

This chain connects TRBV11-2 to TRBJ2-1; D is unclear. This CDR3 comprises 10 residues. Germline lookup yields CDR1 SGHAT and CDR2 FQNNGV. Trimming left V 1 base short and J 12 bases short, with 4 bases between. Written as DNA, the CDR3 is TGTGCCAGCAGCTTAGGCGGGCAGTTCTTC. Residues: CASSLGGQFF.

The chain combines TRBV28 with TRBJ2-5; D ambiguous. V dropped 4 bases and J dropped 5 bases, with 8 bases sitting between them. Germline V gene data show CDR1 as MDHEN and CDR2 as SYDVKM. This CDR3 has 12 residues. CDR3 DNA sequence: TGTGCCAGCAGTTCCCCCCTGGAGACCCAGTACTTC. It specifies CASSSPLETQYF. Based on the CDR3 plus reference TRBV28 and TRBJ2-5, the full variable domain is DVKVTQSSRYLVKRTGEKVFLECVQDMDHENMFWYRQDPGLGLRLIYFSYDVKMKEKGDIPEGYSVSREKKERFSLILESASTNQTSMYLCASSSPLETQYFGPGTRLLVL.

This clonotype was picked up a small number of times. CDR3 amino acids: CASSLELGRYEQYF. The DNA for the CDR3 is TGTGCCAGCAGCTTAGAGCTAGGGAGGTACGAGCAGTACTTC. This sequence joins TRBV7-2 and TRBJ2-7, with D possibly being TRBD2 (6 bases). This CDR3 has 14 residues. V was pared by 1 base and J by 4 bases, with 11 bases between. CDR1 is SGHTA and CDR2 is FQGNSA in the germline V gene.

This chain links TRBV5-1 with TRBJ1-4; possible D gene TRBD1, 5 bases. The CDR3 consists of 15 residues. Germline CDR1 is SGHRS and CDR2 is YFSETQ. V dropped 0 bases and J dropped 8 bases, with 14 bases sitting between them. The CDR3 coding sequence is TGCGCCAGCAGCTTGGTGGAGGGGCGGCGGGAAAAACTGTTTTTT. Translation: CASSLVEGRREKLFF.

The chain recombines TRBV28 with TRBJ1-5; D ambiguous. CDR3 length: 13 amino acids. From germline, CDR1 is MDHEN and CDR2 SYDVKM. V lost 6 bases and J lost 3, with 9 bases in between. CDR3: CASRVRFNQPQHF. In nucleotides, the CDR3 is TGTGCCAGCAGAGTGAGGTTCAATCAGCCCCAGCATTTT.

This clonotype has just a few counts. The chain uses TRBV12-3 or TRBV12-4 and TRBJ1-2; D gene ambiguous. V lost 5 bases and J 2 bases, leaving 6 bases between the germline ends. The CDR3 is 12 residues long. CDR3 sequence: CASSDKNYGYTF. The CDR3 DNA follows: TGTGCCAGCAGTGACAAGAACTATGGCTACACCTTC.

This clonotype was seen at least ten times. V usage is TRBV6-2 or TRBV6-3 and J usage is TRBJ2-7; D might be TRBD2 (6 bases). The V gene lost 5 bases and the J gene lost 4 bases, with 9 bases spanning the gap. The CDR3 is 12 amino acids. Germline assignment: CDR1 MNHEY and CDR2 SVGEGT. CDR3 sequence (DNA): TGTGCCAGCAGTGGGACTGAATACGAGCAGTACTTC. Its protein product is CASSGTEYEQYF.

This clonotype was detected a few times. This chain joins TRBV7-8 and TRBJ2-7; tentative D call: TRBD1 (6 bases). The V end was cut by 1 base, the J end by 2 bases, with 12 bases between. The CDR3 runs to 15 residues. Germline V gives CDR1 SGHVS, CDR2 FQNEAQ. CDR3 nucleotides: TGTGCCAGCAGCTTAGAGGGGGTGAGCGCCTACGAGCAGTACTTC. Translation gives CASSLEGVSAYEQYF. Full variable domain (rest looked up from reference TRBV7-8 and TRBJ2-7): GAGVSQSPRYKVAKRGQDVALRCDPISGHVSLFWYQQALGQGPEFLTYFQNEAQLDKSGLPSDRFFAERPEGSVSTLKIQRTQQEDSAVYLCASSLEGVSAYEQYFGPGTRLTVT.

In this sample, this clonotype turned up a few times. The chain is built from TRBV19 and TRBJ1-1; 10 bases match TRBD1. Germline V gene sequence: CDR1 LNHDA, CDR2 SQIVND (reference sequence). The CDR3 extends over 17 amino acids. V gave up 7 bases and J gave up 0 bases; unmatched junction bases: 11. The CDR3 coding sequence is TGTGCCAGTAAGCGGGGACAGGGGCGTACTATGAACACTGAAGCTTTCTTT. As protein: CASKRGQGRTMNTEAFF.

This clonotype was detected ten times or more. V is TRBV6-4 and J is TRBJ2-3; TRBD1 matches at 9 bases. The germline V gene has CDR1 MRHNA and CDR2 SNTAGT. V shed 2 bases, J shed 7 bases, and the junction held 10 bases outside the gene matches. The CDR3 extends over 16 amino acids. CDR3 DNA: TGTGCCAGCAGTGACCACACCGGGACAGGGCTTAATACGCAGTATTTT. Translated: CASSDHTGTGLNTQYF.

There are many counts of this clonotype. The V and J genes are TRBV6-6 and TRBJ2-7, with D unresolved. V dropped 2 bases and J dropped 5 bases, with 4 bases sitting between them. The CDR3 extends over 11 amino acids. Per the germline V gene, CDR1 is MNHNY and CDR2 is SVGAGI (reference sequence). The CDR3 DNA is TGTGCCAGCAGTTACAGGGACGAGCAGTACTTC. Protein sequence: CASSYRDEQYF.

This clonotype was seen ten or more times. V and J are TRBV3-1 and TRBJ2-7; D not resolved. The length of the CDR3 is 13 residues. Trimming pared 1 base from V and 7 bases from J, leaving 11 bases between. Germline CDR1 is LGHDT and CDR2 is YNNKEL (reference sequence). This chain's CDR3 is CASSQAKTREQYF. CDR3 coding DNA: TGTGCCAGCAGCCAAGCAAAGACACGGGAGCAGTACTTC.